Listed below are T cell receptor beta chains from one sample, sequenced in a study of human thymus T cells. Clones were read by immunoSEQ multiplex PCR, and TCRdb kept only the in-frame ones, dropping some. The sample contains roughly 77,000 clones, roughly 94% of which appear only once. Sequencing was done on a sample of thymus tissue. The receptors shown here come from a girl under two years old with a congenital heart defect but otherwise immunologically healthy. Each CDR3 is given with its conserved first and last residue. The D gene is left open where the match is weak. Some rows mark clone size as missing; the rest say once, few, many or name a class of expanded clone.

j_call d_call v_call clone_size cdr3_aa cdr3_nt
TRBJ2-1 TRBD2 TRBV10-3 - CAMAKVSGRVYNEQFF TGTGCCATGGCTAAAGTTAGCGGGAGGGTCTACAATGAGCAGTTCTTC
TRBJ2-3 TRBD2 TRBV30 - CAWSVWLAGRSTDTQYF TGTGCCTGGAGTGTATGGCTAGCGGGGCGGAGCACAGATACGCAGTATTTT
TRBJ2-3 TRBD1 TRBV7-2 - CASSLSDRGPGTDTQYF TGTGCCAGCAGCTTATCGGACAGGGGGCCTGGCACAGATACGCAGTATTTT
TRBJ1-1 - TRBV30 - CAWTDGGGMNTEAFF TGTGCCTGGACGGATGGCGGGGGGATGAACACTGAAGCTTTCTTT
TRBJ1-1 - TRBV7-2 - CASSPRLTLGNTEAFF TGTGCCAGCAGCCCCCGTTTGACTTTAGGGAACACTGAAGCTTTCTTT
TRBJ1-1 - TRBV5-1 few CASSLTTENTEAFF TGCGCCAGCAGCTTGACAACGGAGAACACTGAAGCTTTCTTT
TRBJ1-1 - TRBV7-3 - CASSKPGDTEAFF TGTGCCAGCAGCAAACCAGGGGACACTGAAGCTTTCTTT
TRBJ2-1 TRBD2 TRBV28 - CASKAREGGSGEQFF TGTGCCAGCAAAGCCCGGGAGGGAGGATCCGGTGAGCAGTTCTTC
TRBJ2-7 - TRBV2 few CASIGRELVYEQYF TGTGCCAGCATCGGCAGGGAACTTGTCTACGAGCAGTACTTC
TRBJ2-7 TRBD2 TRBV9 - CASSVATGGKAYEQYF TGTGCCAGCAGCGTAGCTACGGGGGGGAAGGCCTACGAGCAGTACTTC
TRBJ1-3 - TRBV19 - CASRPDGDTSGNTIYF TGTGCCAGTAGGCCAGACGGGGACACCTCTGGAAACACCATATATTTT
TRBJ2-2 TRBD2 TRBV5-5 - CASSFRGTSGYTGELFF TGTGCCAGCAGCTTTAGGGGGACTAGCGGCTACACCGGGGAGCTGTTTTTT
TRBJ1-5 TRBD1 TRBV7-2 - CASSLDRKVDQPQHF TGTGCCAGCAGCTTGGACAGGAAGGTTGATCAGCCCCAGCATTTT
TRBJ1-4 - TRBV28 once CASSFLTGHLRSATNEKLFF TGTGCCAGCAGTTTTTTAACCGGCCACCTAAGATCCGCAACTAATGAAAAACTGTTTTTT
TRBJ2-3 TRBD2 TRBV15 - CATSRSRSGREDTQYF TGTGCCACCAGCAGATCGAGGAGCGGGAGGGAGGATACGCAGTATTTT
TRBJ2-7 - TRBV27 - CASSLGGLSYEQYF TGTGCCAGCAGTTTAGGGGGTCTCTCCTACGAGCAGTACTTC